This T cell receptor (beta chain) was found in a study of vaccination effects on CD4 cells after COVID-19. The study, taken as a whole, reports: Marked clonal contraction of infection- and vaccine-induced clones was seen late after vaccination.

Within the ViraFEST assay, antigen-specific CD4+ T cells underwent expansion with viral peptide pools prior to sequencing. A roughly ten-day culture period preceded the isolation of CD4+ T cells. Vaccinees lacked prior SARS-CoV-2 infection and tested negative for nucleocapsid antibodies. Half the medium was swapped for IL-2 medium on days 3 and 7. Germline values: CDR1 MNHNY, CDR2 SVGAGI (reference sequence). This CDR3 is 15 amino acids long. V shed 5 bases and J 8 bases; nucleotides not matched to a gene: 11. Only in-frame clones appear in the TCRdb table, and some are missing; sequencing was by immunoSEQ multiplex PCR. The table has tens of thousands of clones, around 70% seen once. With respect to this clone: The antigen is not known.

This chain connects TRBV6-6 to TRBJ2-2; the match to TRBD1 covers 7 bases. This sequence originates from a human donor who received a COVID-19 vaccine. Here the sequenced sample was CD4+ T cells from PBMCs cultured with HCoV-229E spike peptides, taken before COVID-19 vaccination. The CDR3 reads CASSIRDRTRGELFF. CDR3 sequence (DNA): TGTGCCAGCAGTATCAGGGACAGAACTCGAGGGGAGCTGTTTTTT.